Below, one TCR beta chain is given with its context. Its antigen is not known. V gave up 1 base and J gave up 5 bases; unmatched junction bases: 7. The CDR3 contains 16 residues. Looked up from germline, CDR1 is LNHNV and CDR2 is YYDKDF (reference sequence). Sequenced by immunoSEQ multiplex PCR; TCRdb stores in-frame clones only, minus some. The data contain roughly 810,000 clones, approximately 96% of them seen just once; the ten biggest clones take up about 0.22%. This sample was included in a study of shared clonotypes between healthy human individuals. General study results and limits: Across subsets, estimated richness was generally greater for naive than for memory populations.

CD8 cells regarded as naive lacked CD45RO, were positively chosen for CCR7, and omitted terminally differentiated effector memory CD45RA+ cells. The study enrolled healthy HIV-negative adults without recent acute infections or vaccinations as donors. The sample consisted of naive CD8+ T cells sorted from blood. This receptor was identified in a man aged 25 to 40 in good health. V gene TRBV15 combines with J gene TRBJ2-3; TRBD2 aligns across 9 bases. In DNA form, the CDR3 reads TGTGCCACCAGCAGAGGCGCGGGAGGGCCTGAAGATACGCAGTATTTT. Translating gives CATSRGAGGPEDTQYF. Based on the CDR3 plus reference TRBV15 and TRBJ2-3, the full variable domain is DAMVIQNPRYQVTQFGKPVTLSCSQTLNHNVMYWYQQKSSQAPKLLFHYYDKDFNNEADTPDNFQSRRPNTSFCFLDIRSPGLGDTAMYLCATSRGAGGPEDTQYFGPGTRLTVL.